A selection of T cell receptor beta chains follows, all from one sample in a study of PD-1 blockade in classical Hodgkin lymphoma. Clones were sequenced by immunoSEQ multiplex PCR, and TCRdb holds only the in-frame ones, with some missing. This sample has tens of thousands of clones, with about 89% found just once. Sequenced material: peripheral blood mononuclear cells (PBMCs), taken at baseline. These receptors all stem from a human donor with classical Hodgkin lymphoma. Both conserved end residues are part of each CDR3. The order of the fields is V gene, J gene, D gene, CDR3 protein. D genes are given only for firm matches.

v_gene: TRBV29-1
j_gene: TRBJ2-6
d_gene: -
CDR3aa: CSVEGRGSRSSGANVLTF

v_gene: TRBV2
j_gene: TRBJ2-3
d_gene: -
CDR3aa: CASGPGLRRTDTQYF

v_gene: TRBV18
j_gene: TRBJ1-2
d_gene: -
CDR3aa: CASSRGAQGYGYTF

v_gene: TRBV28
j_gene: TRBJ2-7
d_gene: -
CDR3aa: CASSLRGRLYEQYF

v_gene: TRBV6-5
j_gene: TRBJ1-2
d_gene: TRBD1
CDR3aa: CASSYLGQGAGYTF

v_gene: TRBV30
j_gene: TRBJ2-4
d_gene: TRBD1
CDR3aa: CAWSIRGGAAKNIQYF

v_gene: TRBV13
j_gene: TRBJ2-3
d_gene: TRBD2
CDR3aa: CASSSPQTSGRRYSDTQYF

v_gene: TRBV28
j_gene: TRBJ1-1
d_gene: -
CDR3aa: CASSGQTLTSEAFF

v_gene: TRBV29-1
j_gene: TRBJ1-1
d_gene: -
CDR3aa: CSVEDGLNTEAFF

v_gene: TRBV10-3
j_gene: TRBJ2-2
d_gene: TRBD2
CDR3aa: CAISESKRERLRDTGELFF

v_gene: TRBV10-3
j_gene: TRBJ1-1
d_gene: -
CDR3aa: CAISGAAEFEAFF

v_gene: TRBV4-1
j_gene: TRBJ1-2
d_gene: -
CDR3aa: CASSQVTFSNYGYTF

v_gene: TRBV6-5
j_gene: TRBJ1-5
d_gene: TRBD1
CDR3aa: CASSYGTAGPQHF

v_gene: TRBV19
j_gene: TRBJ2-5
d_gene: TRBD2
CDR3aa: CASSMGGSGAQETQYF

v_gene: TRBV14
j_gene: TRBJ2-1
d_gene: -
CDR3aa: CASSALGGAYNEQFF

v_gene: TRBV19
j_gene: TRBJ1-1
d_gene: -
CDR3aa: CASSSLMNTEAFF

v_gene: TRBV5-6
j_gene: TRBJ1-1
d_gene: TRBD1
CDR3aa: CASSLPTGVRTEAFF